The entry below gives a single T cell receptor beta chain sequence along with its context. Its antigen is currently unknown. TCRdb redid the calling of the 5' RACE reads with MiXCR, one entry per CDR3 protein. The sample comprises around 150,000 distinct CDR3 sequences, under 45% of which are singletons, and 13% to 15% rests with the top ten. This sample is drawn from a study of CD8 T cells in ankylosing spondylitis. Study-wide points: Disease-linked clones, CD8+, were relatively rare in peripheral blood. Ankylosing spondylitis blood appeared to be characterized by a TCR beta motif of eight highly homologous variants.

The material sequenced was synovial fluid, either unsorted or a sorted T cell fraction (not recorded which). This TCR came from a male donor with ankylosing spondylitis.

Here the CDR3 DNA reads TGTGCCAGCAGAGAGTGGCGCACTGAAAACACCGGGGAGCTGTTTTTT. Translating gives CASREWRTENTGELFF. The chain carries TRBV4-2 and TRBJ2-2, with D uncertain. Trimming took off 6 bases at V and 2 bases at J, with 16 bases between the two ends. This CDR3 is 16 amino acids long. CDR1 and CDR2 (germline): LGHNA, YNFKEQ.